These 31 T cell receptor beta chains share one sample of origin, sequenced in a study of cytomegalovirus exposure and HLA in healthy donors (dated by TCRdb to the late 2010s). Receptor libraries were prepared by the immunoSEQ multiplex PCR assay. TCRdb stores this immuneACCESS table with in-frame sequences only. Part of the clones is absent; in the studies checked, under half of the shortfall reflects unresolved V genes, and no reason is known for the rest. The sample profile shows about 220,000 clones; roughly 89% of them were found once. Less than 3% of the sample is held by the ten biggest clonotypes. Sequenced input: PBMCs. The receptor set was obtained from a man younger than 35 in good health and CMV-seronegative.

The chain has TRBV5-1 and TRBJ2-2; tentative D call: TRBD1 (5 bases). Trimming stripped 4 bases from V and 5 bases from J, with 12 bases between. The germline V gene encodes CDR1 SGHRS and CDR2 YFSETQ. The CDR3 has 14 amino acids. The CDR3 sequence is CASSQTDLTGELFF. DNA for the CDR3: TGCGCCAGCAGCCAGACAGACCTTACCGGGGAGCTGTTTTTT. Drawing the rest from reference TRBV5-1 and TRBJ2-2, the complete variable domain is KAGVTQTPRYLIKTRGQQVTLSCSPISGHRSVSWYQQTPGQGLQFLFEYFSETQRNKGNFPGRFSGRQFSNSRSEMNVSTLELGDSALYLCASSQTDLTGELFFGEGSRLTVL.

The V call is TRBV4-3, the J call TRBJ2-1, with 8 bases fitting TRBD2. CDR1 LGHNA and CDR2 YSLEER come from the germline V gene. The CDR3 loop spans 16 amino acids. After removal of 1 base from V and 5 bases from J, the junction contained 7 bases not matched to a gene. The CDR3 sequence: CASSQVAAGGNNEQFF. CDR3 sequence (DNA): TGCGCCAGCAGCCAAGTTGCCGCGGGGGGCAACAATGAGCAGTTCTTC.

The V gene is TRBV30, the J gene TRBJ2-2, with 8 positions matching TRBD2. The length of the CDR3 is 14 residues. J lost 7 bases, V lost 5 bases, and 9 bases had no gene match. Germline loops: CDR1 GTSNPN, CDR2 SVGIG (reference sequence). The DNA for the CDR3 is TGTGCCTGGGATCCGGGACTAGACCTCGGGGAGCTGTTTTTT. Translation gives CAWDPGLDLGELFF.

The CDR3 DNA sequence: TGCGCCAGCAGTCGAACGGGGATGGATACGCAGTATTTT. Translated, it gives CASSRTGMDTQYF. The chain is built from TRBV4-3 and TRBJ2-3, with D perhaps TRBD2 (5 bases). The CDR3 length is 13 residues. Trimming removed 6 bases from V and 6 bases from J, with 13 bases in between. Germline values: CDR1 LGHNA, CDR2 YSLEER.

This chain joins TRBV27 and TRBJ2-5, with 8 bases fitting TRBD2. Germline V gene lookup returns CDR1 MNHEY and CDR2 SMNVEV (reference sequence). The CDR3 is made up of 18 amino acids. V dropped 2 bases and J dropped 0; count of bases not matched to a gene: 11. CDR3 DNA: TGTGCCAGCAGTTTAAGTCAGGCGGGAGGATTGTACCAAGAGACCCAGTACTTC. Residues: CASSLSQAGGLYQETQYF.

The chain links TRBV7-2 to TRBJ2-2; no reliable D call. Germline values: CDR1 SGHTA, CDR2 FQGNSA. Trimming removed 2 bases from V and 7 bases from J, with 5 bases in between. There are 12 residues in the CDR3. The DNA of the CDR3 is TGTGCCAGCAGCTTATCCGGCGGGGAGCTGTTTTTT. Protein sequence: CASSLSGGELFF.

The chain couples TRBV13 to TRBJ2-1; 12 bases fit TRBD2. The V gene end was trimmed by 0 bases and the J gene end by 8 bases; junction bases not matched to a gene: 2. The length of the CDR3 is 15 residues. Germline V gene data show CDR1 as PRHDT and CDR2 as FYEKMQ (reference sequence). The CDR3 sequence is CASSLGTSGGYEQFF. DNA of the CDR3: TGTGCCAGCAGCTTAGGGACTAGCGGGGGATATGAGCAGTTCTTC.

V is TRBV27 and J is TRBJ2-2, with TRBD2 identical over 8 bases. The V segment lost 3 bases and the J segment 7 bases; nucleotides outside the gene matches: 7. This CDR3 region has 15 residues. Germline CDR1 and CDR2: MNHEY and SMNVEV (reference sequence). The CDR3 DNA follows: TGTGCCAGCAGTTTTGGGACTAGAGGGGACGGGGAGCTGTTTTTT. It specifies CASSFGTRGDGELFF.

The chain is built from TRBV27 and TRBJ2-3, with D hard to call. Per the germline V gene, CDR1 is MNHEY and CDR2 is SMNVEV (reference sequence). Trimming removed 3 bases from V and 5 bases from J, with 9 bases in between. This CDR3 has 13 residues. The CDR3 region is CASSFFPRDTQYF. In DNA, the CDR3 is TGTGCCAGCAGTTTCTTCCCCCGAGATACGCAGTATTTT.

The rearrangement uses TRBV7-6 and TRBJ2-5; D is possibly TRBD2 (5 bases). This CDR3 region has 12 residues. Deletions cut 4 bases from V and 5 bases from J, with 8 bases between. CDR1 is SGHVS, CDR2 FNYEAQ, per germline. The CDR3 sequence: CASSSGWETQYF. Written as DNA, the CDR3 is TGTGCCAGCAGCTCGGGGTGGGAGACCCAGTACTTC.

The rearrangement uses TRBV6-5 and TRBJ2-5; 8 nucleotides agree with TRBD2. CDR1 and CDR2 from the germline V gene are MNHEY and SVGAGI. V trimming: 6 bases; J trimming: 5 bases; junction bases outside the gene matches: 8. There are 14 residues in the CDR3. The CDR3 nucleotides read TGTGCCAGCAGCCGGGCGGGGGGCCCGGAGACCCAGTACTTC. Amino acids: CASSRAGGPETQYF.

The V call is TRBV27, the J call TRBJ1-3; perhaps TRBD1 as D (6 bases). CDR1 is MNHEY and CDR2 is SMNVEV in the germline V gene (reference sequence). Trimming removed 4 bases at V and 0 bases at J, with 10 bases between. The CDR3 loop spans 15 amino acids. CDR3 nucleotide sequence: TGTGCCAGCAGTTCCCAGGGGATCTCTGGAAACACCATATATTTT. It specifies CASSSQGISGNTIYF.

The chain uses TRBV6-5 and TRBJ2-7; the match to TRBD1 covers 10 bases. Germline assignment: CDR1 MNHEY and CDR2 SVGAGI. Unmatched junction bases numbered 8, after V lost 6 bases and J lost 6 bases. The CDR3 covers 14 residues. The DNA of the CDR3 is TGTGCCAGCAGCCTTGCTTGGACAGGGGGCGAGCAGTACTTC. It translates to CASSLAWTGGEQYF.

This sequence joins TRBV10-2 and TRBJ2-7, with D possibly TRBD2 on 6 matching bases. Germline CDR1 and CDR2: WSHSY and SAAADI. This CDR3 spans 13 amino acids. V was pared by 10 bases and J by 3 bases, with 16 bases between. The DNA of the CDR3 is TGCGCCACCGGACGGCGGAGGGTCTACGAGCAGTACTTC. This codes for CATGRRRVYEQYF.

This clone is a singleton in its sample. The V and J genes are TRBV10-1 and TRBJ2-7; TRBD2 matches at 9 bases. Germline CDR1 reads WNHNN; CDR2 reads SYGVQD (reference sequence). V shed 3 bases and J 13 bases; nucleotides not matched to a gene: 7. CDR3 size: 12 residues. Here the CDR3 reads CASSDGSGGYYF. In DNA form, the CDR3 reads TGCGCCAGCAGTGACGGTAGCGGGGGTTATTACTTC.

The V call is TRBV27, the J call TRBJ2-7; no clear D gene. The CDR3 length is 14 residues. Germline values: CDR1 MNHEY, CDR2 SMNVEV (reference sequence). V lost 5 bases to trimming and J lost 4 bases, with 15 bases between them. The CDR3 loop is CASSTLQTVYEQYF. CDR3 nucleotide sequence: TGTGCCAGCAGTACTCTACAGACGGTTTACGAGCAGTACTTC.

The V and J genes are TRBV30 and TRBJ1-6, with 9 bases identical to TRBD1. V lost 8 bases, J lost 10 bases, and 21 bases stayed unmatched. Germline V gene sequence: CDR1 GTSNPN, CDR2 SVGIG (reference sequence). CDR3 length: 17 residues. CDR3 amino acids: CAGSRDREKFLTSPLHF. Written as DNA, the CDR3 is TGTGCCGGTTCCCGGGACAGGGAAAAATTCCTGACCTCACCCCTCCACTTT. The complete variable domain, with remaining parts taken from reference TRBV30 and TRBJ1-6, reads SQTIHQWPATLVQPVGSPLSLECTVEGTSNPNLYWYRQAAGRGLQLLFYSVGIGQISSEVPQNLSASRPQDRQFILSSKKLLLSDSGFYLCAGSRDREKFLTSPLHFGNGTRLTVT.

The chain has TRBV5-1 and TRBJ1-4, with D perhaps matching TRBD1 (5 bases). Trimming removed 5 bases at V and 8 bases at J, with 19 bases between. Germline V gene data show CDR1 as SGHRS and CDR2 as YFSETQ. This CDR3 is 15 amino acids long. CDR3 nucleotides: TGCGCCAGCAGACAGCATCAGGGTGCTGGGGAAAAACTGTTTTTT. Translated, it gives CASRQHQGAGEKLFF.

J is TRBJ2-3 and V is TRBV2; maybe TRBD1 (5 bases). Germline CDR1 is SNHLY and CDR2 is FYNNEI. Trimming stripped 8 bases from V and 6 bases from J, with 15 bases between. The CDR3 is 13 amino acids. CDR3 residues: CASGSQGFDTQYF. CDR3 coding DNA: TGTGCCAGCGGCTCTCAGGGATTCGATACGCAGTATTTT.

The rearrangement joins TRBV5-6 to TRBJ2-7; perhaps TRBD1 as D (6 bases). The CDR3 is 16 residues long. Between the trimmed V and J ends, which lost 3 bases and 3 bases, there was a span of 19 bases. Per the germline V gene, CDR1 is SGHDT and CDR2 is YYEEEE. The CDR3 nucleotides read TGTGCCAGCAGCTCCGCAGGGGTCCGCTTAAACTACGAGCAGTACTTC. Translation: CASSSAGVRLNYEQYF.

V is TRBV7-9 and J is TRBJ1-6; D might be TRBD1 (5 bases). Per germline, CDR1 SEHNR and CDR2 FQNEAQ (reference sequence). This CDR3 is 15 amino acids long. Trimming stripped 5 bases from V and 7 bases from J, with 15 bases between. DNA for the CDR3: TGTGCCAGCAGCGTTACAGGAAGATTAAATTCACCCCTCCACTTT. Protein product: CASSVTGRLNSPLHF.

The CDR3 spells CASSLASYNEQFF. CDR3 coding DNA: TGTGCCAGCAGCTTAGCGTCATACAATGAGCAGTTCTTC. This sequence joins TRBV7-9 and TRBJ2-1, with D uncertain. V was cut by 0 bases and J by 4 bases, with 4 bases left in between. The germline CDR1 and CDR2 sequences are SEHNR and FQNEAQ (reference sequence). The CDR3 is made up of 13 amino acids.

The chain has TRBV4-3 and TRBJ2-3; D is unresolved. V lost 7 bases and J lost 2, with 13 bases in between. The CDR3 length is 14 residues. CDR1 LGHNA and CDR2 YSLEER come from the germline V gene. The CDR3 nucleotides are TGCGCCAGCACCAAGAGGTATGCCACAGATACGCAGTATTTT. Translating it yields CASTKRYATDTQYF.

This chain joins TRBV30 and TRBJ2-3; D possibly corresponds to TRBD1 (6 bases). V dropped 0 bases and J dropped 12 bases, with 10 bases sitting between them. This CDR3 is 11 amino acids long. Per germline, CDR1 GTSNPN and CDR2 SVGIG (reference sequence). In DNA form, the CDR3 reads TGTGCCTGGAGTGTTGGGACAATTCAGTATTTT. This codes for CAWSVGTIQYF.

CDR3 coding DNA: TGTGCCACCAGCAGGCCCTTGGGGCGGCGGCATTTT. Translated, it gives CATSRPLGRRHF. The chain uses TRBV15 and TRBJ1-5; possibly TRBD1 for D (5 bases). CDR3 length equals 12 residues. V was trimmed by 3 bases and J by 15 bases, leaving 15 bases between them. CDR1 and CDR2 (germline): LNHNV, YYDKDF (reference sequence).

CDR3 sequence (DNA): TGTGCCAGCACCCATACAGGGGCCTATGGCTACACCTTC. It is translated as CASTHTGAYGYTF. The V and J genes are TRBV6-5 and TRBJ1-2; 7 nucleotides line up with TRBD1. Germline CDR1 reads MNHEY; CDR2 reads SVGAGI. V trimming: 7 bases; J trimming: 4 bases; junction bases outside the gene matches: 6. The CDR3 has 13 residues.

This clone occurred a few times. This chain links TRBV5-1 with TRBJ1-5, with D maybe TRBD1 (5 bases). The germline gives CDR1 SGHRS, CDR2 YFSETQ. The CDR3 spans 13 residues. Trimming shortened V by 2 bases and J by 5 bases, and 8 bases separated the two germline ends. The CDR3 DNA reads TGCGCCAGCAGCTTACGGGGGGATCAGCCCCAGCATTTT. This gives the protein CASSLRGDQPQHF.

The rearrangement uses TRBV27 and TRBJ2-7; tentative D call: TRBD1 (5 bases). Per germline, CDR1 MNHEY and CDR2 SMNVEV (reference sequence). V gave up 6 bases and J gave up 2 bases, with 14 bases separating them. This CDR3 has 14 amino acids. The CDR3 nucleotides are TGTGCCAGCAGCCCTAAGGCAGGGCCCTACGAGCAGTACTTC. Amino acid sequence: CASSPKAGPYEQYF.

DNA of the CDR3: TGTGCCAGCAGCGCCGGAGACTACGAGCAGTACTTC. Amino acids: CASSAGDYEQYF. This sequence joins TRBV7-9 and TRBJ2-7, with D hard to call. Between the trimmed V and J ends, which lost 5 bases and 3 bases, there was a span of 8 bases. The CDR3 extends over 12 amino acids. Per germline, CDR1 SEHNR and CDR2 FQNEAQ (reference sequence).

A note on this clone: Other DNA variants within this sample encode the same CDR3. This sequence joins TRBV5-1 and TRBJ2-7; the D gene is possibly TRBD1 (6 bases). The CDR3 runs 13 residues. Germline V gene sequence: CDR1 SGHRS, CDR2 YFSETQ. Trimming pared 5 bases from V and 1 base from J, leaving 10 bases between. CDR3 in DNA: TGCGCCAGCAGTTCCGGACAGTCCTACGAGCAGTACTTC. Translation: CASSSGQSYEQYF. Using reference TRBV5-1 and TRBJ2-7 for the parts outside the CDR3, the full variable domain is KAGVTQTPRYLIKTRGQQVTLSCSPISGHRSVSWYQQTPGQGLQFLFEYFSETQRNKGNFPGRFSGRQFSNSRSEMNVSTLELGDSALYLCASSSGQSYEQYFGPGTRLTVT.

The chain employs TRBV4-3 and TRBJ2-7; D unclear. This CDR3 region has 14 residues. Germline V gene sequence: CDR1 LGHNA, CDR2 YSLEER. Trimming shortened V by 0 bases and J by 5 bases, and 11 bases separated the two germline ends. This CDR3 reads CASSQDSGENEQYF. CDR3 sequence (DNA): TGCGCCAGCAGCCAAGATTCGGGTGAAAACGAGCAGTACTTC.